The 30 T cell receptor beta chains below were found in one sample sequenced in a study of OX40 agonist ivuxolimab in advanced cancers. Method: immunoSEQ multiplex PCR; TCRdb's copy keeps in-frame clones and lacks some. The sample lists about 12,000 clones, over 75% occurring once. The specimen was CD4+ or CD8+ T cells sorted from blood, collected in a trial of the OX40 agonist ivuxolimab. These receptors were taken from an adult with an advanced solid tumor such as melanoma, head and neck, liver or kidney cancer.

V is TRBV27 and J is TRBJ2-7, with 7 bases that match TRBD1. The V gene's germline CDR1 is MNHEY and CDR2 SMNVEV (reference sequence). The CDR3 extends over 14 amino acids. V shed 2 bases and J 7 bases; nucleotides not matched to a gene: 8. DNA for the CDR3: TGTGCCAGCAGTTTAAGGACAGGACTGATAGAGCAGTACTTC. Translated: CASSLRTGLIEQYF.

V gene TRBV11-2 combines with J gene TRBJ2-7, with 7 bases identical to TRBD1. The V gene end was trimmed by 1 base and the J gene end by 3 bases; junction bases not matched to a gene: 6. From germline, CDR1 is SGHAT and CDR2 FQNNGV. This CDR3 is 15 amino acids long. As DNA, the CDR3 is TGTGCCAGCAGCTTAGGGACAGGTTCCTACTACGAGCAGTACTTC. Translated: CASSLGTGSYYEQYF.

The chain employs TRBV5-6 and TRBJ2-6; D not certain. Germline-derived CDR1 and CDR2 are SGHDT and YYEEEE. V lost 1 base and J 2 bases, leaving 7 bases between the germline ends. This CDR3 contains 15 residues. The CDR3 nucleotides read TGTGCCAGCAGCTTGATAGGGCCTGGGGCCAACGTCCTGACTTTC. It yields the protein CASSLIGPGANVLTF.

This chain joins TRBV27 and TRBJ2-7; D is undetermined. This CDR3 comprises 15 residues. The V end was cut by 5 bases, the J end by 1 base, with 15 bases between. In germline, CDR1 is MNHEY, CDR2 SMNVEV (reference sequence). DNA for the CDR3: TGTGCCAGCAGTCAGCTCTGGACCGGATCCTACGAGCAGTACTTC. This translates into CASSQLWTGSYEQYF.

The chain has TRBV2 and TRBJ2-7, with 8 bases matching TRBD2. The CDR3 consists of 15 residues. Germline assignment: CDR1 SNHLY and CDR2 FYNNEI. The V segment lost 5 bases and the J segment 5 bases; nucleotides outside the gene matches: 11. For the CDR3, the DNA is TGTGCCAGCAGTAACCCGGGACTAGTTATCAACGAGCAGTACTTC. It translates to CASSNPGLVINEQYF.

The CDR3 region has the DNA TGTGCCAGCAGCGTATCCCCGATCACAGGGGGGGGCACTGAAGCTTTCTTT. Its translation is CASSVSPITGGGTEAFF. J is TRBJ1-1 and V is TRBV9; 8 bases agree with TRBD1. Germline values: CDR1 SGDLS, CDR2 YYNGEE. J was trimmed by 4 bases and V by 1 base; bases with no gene match: 12. The CDR3 is made up of 17 amino acids.

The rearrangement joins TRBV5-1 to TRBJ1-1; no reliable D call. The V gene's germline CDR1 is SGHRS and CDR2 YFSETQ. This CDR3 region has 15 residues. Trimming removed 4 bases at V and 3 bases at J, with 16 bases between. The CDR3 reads CASSATGVSDTEAFF. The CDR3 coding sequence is TGCGCCAGCAGCGCTACCGGAGTAAGTGACACTGAAGCTTTCTTT.

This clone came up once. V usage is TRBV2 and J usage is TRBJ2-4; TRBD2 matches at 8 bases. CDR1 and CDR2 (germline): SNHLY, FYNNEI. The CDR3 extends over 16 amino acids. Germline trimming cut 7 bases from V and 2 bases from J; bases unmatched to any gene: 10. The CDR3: CASNLPRGGSKNIQYF. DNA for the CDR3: TGTGCCAGCAACCTACCTCGGGGGGGATCCAAAAACATTCAGTACTTC. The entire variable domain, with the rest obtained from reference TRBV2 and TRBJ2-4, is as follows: EPEVTQTPSHQVTQMGQEVILRCVPISNHLYFYWYRQILGQKVEFLVSFYNNEISEKSEIFDDQFSVERPDGSNFTLKIRSTKLEDSAMYFCASNLPRGGSKNIQYFGAGTRLSVL.

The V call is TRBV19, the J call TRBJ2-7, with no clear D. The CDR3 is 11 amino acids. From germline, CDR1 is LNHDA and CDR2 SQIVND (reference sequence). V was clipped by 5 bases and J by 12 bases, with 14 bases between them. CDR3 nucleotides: TGTGCCAGTAGTCTAGGACCAAGAAGGTACTTC. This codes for CASSLGPRRYF.

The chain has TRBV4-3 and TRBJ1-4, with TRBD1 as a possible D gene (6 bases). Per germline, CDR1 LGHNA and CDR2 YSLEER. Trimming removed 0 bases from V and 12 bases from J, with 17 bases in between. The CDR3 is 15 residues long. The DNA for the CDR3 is TGCGCCAGCAGCCAAGAAAAATACAGGGTCTCGGAACTGTTTTTT. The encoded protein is CASSQEKYRVSELFF.

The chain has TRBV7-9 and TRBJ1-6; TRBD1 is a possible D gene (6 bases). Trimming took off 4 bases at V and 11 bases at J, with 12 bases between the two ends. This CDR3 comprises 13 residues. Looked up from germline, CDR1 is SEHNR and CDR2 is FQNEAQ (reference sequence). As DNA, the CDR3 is TGTGCCAGCAGCTACGAGACAGGTCCACCCCTCCACTTT. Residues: CASSYETGPPLHF.

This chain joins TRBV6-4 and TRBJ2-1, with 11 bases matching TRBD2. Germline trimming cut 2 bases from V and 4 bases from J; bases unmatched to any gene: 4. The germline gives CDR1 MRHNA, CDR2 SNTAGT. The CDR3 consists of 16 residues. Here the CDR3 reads CASSDGTSGIYNEQFF. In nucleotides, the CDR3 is TGTGCCAGCAGTGACGGGACTAGCGGCATTTACAATGAGCAGTTCTTC.

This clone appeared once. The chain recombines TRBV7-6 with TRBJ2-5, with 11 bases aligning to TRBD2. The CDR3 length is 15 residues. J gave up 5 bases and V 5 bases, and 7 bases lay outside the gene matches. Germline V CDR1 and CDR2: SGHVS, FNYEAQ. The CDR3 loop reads CASSLLAGEPETQYF. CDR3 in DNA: TGTGCCAGCAGCCTACTAGCGGGGGAACCGGAGACCCAGTACTTC.

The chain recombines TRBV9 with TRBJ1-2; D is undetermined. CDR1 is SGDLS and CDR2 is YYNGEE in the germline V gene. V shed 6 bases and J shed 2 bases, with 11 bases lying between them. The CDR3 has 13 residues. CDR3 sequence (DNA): TGTGCCAGCACTTGGAGCCTCAACTATGGCTACACCTTC. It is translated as CASTWSLNYGYTF. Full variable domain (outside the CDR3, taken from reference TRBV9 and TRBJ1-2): DSGVTQTPKHLITATGQRVTLRCSPRSGDLSVYWYQQSLDQGLQFLIQYYNGEERAKGNILERFSAQQFPDLHSELNLSSLELGDSALYFCASTWSLNYGYTFGSGTRLTVV.

CDR3: CASSSGSPLTDTQYF. DNA of the CDR3: TGTGCCAGCAGCTCGGGCAGTCCCCTCACAGATACGCAGTATTTT. V gene TRBV7-7 combines with J gene TRBJ2-3, with D hard to call. CDR3 length: 15 residues. Germline values: CDR1 SSHAT, CDR2 FNYEAQ (reference sequence). V gave up 4 bases and J gave up 2 bases, with 13 bases separating them.

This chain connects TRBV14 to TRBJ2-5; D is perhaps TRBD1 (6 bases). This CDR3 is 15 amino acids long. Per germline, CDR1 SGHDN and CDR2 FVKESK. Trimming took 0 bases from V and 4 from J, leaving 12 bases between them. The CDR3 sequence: CASSQDLVRGETQYF. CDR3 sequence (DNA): TGTGCCAGCAGCCAAGATCTTGTCAGGGGAGAGACCCAGTACTTC.

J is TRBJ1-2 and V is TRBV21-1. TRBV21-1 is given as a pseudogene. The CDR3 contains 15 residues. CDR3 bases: TGTGCCAGCAGCAATGGCGGGACGAATCATAATGGCTACACCTTC. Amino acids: CASSNGGTNHNGYTF.

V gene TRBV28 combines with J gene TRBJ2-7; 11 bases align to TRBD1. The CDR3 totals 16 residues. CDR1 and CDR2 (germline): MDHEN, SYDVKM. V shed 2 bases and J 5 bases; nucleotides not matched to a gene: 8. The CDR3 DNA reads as TGTGCCAGCAGTTTAGGTTTGGGACAGGGGGACGACGAGCAGTACTTC. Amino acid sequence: CASSLGLGQGDDEQYF.

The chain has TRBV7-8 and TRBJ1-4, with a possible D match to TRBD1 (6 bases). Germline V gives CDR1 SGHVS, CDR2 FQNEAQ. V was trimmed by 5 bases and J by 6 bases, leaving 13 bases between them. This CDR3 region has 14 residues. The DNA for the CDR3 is TGTGCCAGCAGCCTTGGACAGCTAGATGAAAAACTGTTTTTT. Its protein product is CASSLGQLDEKLFF.

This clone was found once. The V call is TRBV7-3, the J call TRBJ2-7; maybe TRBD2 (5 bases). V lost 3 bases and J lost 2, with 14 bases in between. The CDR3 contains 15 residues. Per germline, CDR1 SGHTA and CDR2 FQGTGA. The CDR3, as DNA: TGTGCCAGCAGCTTGAGAGGGATGGGGACCTACGAGCAGTACTTC. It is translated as CASSLRGMGTYEQYF.

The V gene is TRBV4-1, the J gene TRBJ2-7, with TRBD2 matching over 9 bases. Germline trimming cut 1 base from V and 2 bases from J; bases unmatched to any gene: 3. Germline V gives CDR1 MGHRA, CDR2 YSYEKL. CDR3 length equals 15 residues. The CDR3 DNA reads TGCGCCAGCAGCCAAGGTCTAGCGGGGCCCTACGAGCAGTACTTC. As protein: CASSQGLAGPYEQYF.

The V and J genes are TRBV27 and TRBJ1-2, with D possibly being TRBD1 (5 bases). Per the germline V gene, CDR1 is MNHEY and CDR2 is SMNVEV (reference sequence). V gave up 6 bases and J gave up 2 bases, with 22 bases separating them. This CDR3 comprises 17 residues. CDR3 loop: CASSLQTGDGFNYGYTF. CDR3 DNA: TGTGCCAGCAGCCTACAGACCGGGGACGGATTCAACTATGGCTACACCTTC.

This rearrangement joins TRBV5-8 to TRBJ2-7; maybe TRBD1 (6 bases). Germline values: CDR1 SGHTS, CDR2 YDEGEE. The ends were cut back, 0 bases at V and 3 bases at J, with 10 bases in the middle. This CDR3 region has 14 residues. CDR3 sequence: CASSLGGGVYEQYF. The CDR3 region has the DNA TGTGCCAGCAGCTTGGGAGGGGGTGTCTACGAGCAGTACTTC.

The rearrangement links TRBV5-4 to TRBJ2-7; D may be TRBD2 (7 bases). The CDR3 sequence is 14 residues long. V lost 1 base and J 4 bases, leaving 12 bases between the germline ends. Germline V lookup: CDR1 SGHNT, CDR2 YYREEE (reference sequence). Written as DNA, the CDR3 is TGTGCCAGCAGCTTGACACGGGGGGCTTACGAGCAGTACTTC. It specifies CASSLTRGAYEQYF.

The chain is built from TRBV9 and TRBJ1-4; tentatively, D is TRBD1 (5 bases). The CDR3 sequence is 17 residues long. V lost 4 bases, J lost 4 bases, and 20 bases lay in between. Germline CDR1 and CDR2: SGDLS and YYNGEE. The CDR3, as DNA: TGTGCCAGCAGCAGCCGGGACCGGGACGGGATTAATGAAAAACTGTTTTTT. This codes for CASSSRDRDGINEKLFF.

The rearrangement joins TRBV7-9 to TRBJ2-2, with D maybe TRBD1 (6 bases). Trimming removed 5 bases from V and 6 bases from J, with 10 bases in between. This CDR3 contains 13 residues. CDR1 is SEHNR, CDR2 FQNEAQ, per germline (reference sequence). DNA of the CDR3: TGTGCCAGCAGCATACCAGGGGCCGGGGAGCTGTTTTTT. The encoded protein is CASSIPGAGELFF.

The CDR3 here is CASSHHSSYEQYF. CDR3 sequence (DNA): TGTGCCAGCAGCCACCATAGCTCCTACGAGCAGTACTTC. This chain joins TRBV5-4 and TRBJ2-7; D is undetermined. Per the germline V gene, CDR1 is SGHNT and CDR2 is YYREEE (reference sequence). The V end lost 4 bases, the J end lost 0 bases, and 8 bases lay between the germline ends. The CDR3 length is 13 residues.

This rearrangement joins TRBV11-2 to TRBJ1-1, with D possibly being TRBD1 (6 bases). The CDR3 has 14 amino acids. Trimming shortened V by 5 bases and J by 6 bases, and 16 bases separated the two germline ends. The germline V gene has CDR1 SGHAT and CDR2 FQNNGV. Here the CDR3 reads CASSHSTGGSEAFF. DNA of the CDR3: TGTGCCAGCAGCCACTCGACAGGAGGGTCTGAAGCTTTCTTT.

The CDR3 DNA reads TGCGCCAGCAGCCACTACTGGACTAGTATGGGGTACGAGCAGTACTTC. Translating gives CASSHYWTSMGYEQYF. The chain has TRBV4-3 and TRBJ2-7, with 7 bases matching TRBD2. This CDR3 is 16 amino acids long. The junction had 12 bases not matched to a gene; V was cut back by 3 bases and J by 4 bases. Germline loops: CDR1 LGHNA, CDR2 YSLEER.

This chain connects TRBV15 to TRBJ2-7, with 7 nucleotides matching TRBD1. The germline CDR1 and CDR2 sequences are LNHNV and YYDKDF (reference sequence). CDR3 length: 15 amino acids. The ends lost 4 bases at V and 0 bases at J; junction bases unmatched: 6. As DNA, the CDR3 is TGTGCCACCAGCATCGACAGGGCGGGCTCCTACGAGCAGTACTTC. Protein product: CATSIDRAGSYEQYF.